The clone carrying this T cell receptor beta chain showed up many times. The target antigen is unknown. Profiling relied on immunoSEQ multiplex PCR, and the TCRdb table lists in-frame clones only, not all of them. This sample carries over 4,500 clones, none of them present only once. This entry belongs to a study of T cells after posttransplantation cyclophosphamide. Regarding the study as a whole: Recipient CMV seropositivity and CMV reactivation strongly tracked TRB clonality.

The CDR3 length is 12 residues. The germline V and J ends were trimmed by 8 bases and 5 bases, with 15 bases remaining between them. Germline V gives CDR1 SQVTM, CDR2 ANQGSEA. A marrow graft followed busulfan-fludarabine conditioning, with cyclophosphamide on days +3 and +4. This sequence was found in a male patient between 55 and 70 years old who received an allogeneic stem cell transplant from a related donor, was CMV-positive, and had acute GVHD only. T cells may partly derive from the graft donor. This chain links TRBV29-1 with TRBJ1-1; a weak D match, TRBD1 (5 bases). The sample consisted of PBMCs, taken about 390 days after allogeneic stem cell transplant with posttransplant cyclophosphamide. CDR3 residues: CSSGAGGTEAFF. As DNA, the CDR3 is TGCAGCTCTGGGGCCGGGGGAACTGAAGCTTTCTTT.